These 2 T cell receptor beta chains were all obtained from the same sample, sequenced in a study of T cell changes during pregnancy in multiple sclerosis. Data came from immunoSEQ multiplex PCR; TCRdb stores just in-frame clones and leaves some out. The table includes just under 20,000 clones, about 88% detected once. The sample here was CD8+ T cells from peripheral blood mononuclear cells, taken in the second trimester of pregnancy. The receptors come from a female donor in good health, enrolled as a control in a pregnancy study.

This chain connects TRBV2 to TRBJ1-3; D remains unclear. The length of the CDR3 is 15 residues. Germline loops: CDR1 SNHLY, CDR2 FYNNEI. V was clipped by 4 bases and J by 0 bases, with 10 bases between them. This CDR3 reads CASSAPGNSGNTIYF. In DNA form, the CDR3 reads TGTGCCAGCAGTGCCCCCGGGAACTCTGGAAACACCATATATTTT.

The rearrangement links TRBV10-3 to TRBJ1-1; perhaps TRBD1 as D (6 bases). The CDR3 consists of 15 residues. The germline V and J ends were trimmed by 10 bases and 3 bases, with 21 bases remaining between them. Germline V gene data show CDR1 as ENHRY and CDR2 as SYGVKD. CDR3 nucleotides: TGTGCCACCATGAGTCCAGGGGAATCGGACACTGAAGCTTTCTTT. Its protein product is CATMSPGESDTEAFF.